Reported below is one TCR beta chain. Which antigen it targets is not known. No much larger clone is present one base from it, and per-base qualities are unavailable. The library was produced with PCR. This sample was sequenced with an Illumina HiSeq 2500. Unique molecular identifiers were incorporated into TCR beta cDNA libraries to reduce PCR and sequencing biases. Around 500,000 cDNA molecules were obtained for every 1 to 10 million input T cells, so each molecule roughly corresponded to one T cell. The same protocol used for the earlier healthy control dataset was applied to prepare and sequence the patient libraries. Samples belonging to the same batch were prepared together, multiplexed and sequenced on a shared HiSeq lane. Regarding the original processing steps: Raw barcoded reads were processed with MIGEC, and single-read molecular identifier groups were discarded before consensus assembly and CDR3 extraction. VDJtools was used for post-analysis of the clonotype tables, with diversity normalized by down-sampling every dataset to the smallest sample size. Repertoire overlap clustering matched CDR3 amino acid but not nucleotide sequences to correct batch-related cross-sample contamination. Using fastp trimming at Q25 and MiXCR clonotype assembly, TCRdb reanalyzed the public sequencing data and kept in-frame beta chains. When rows share a CDR3 protein, they turn into one entry using the most common DNA and genes. The V and J calls reflect TCRdb's pipeline rather than the authors' work. This sample comprises 350,000 to 500,000 distinct CDR3 sequences, 39% of them detected only once. The ten largest clones take up 7.5% to 8.5% of the sample.

The CDR1 and CDR2 encoded by the germline V gene (reference sequence) are DFQATT and SNEGSKA. After removal of 1 base from V and 7 bases from J, the junction retains 8 bases not matched to a gene. From cysteine to phenylalanine, the CDR3 is 15 amino acids long. The retained sequence is limited to the CDR3, 45 bases, with the frame set at the first base. TCR beta repertoires were profiled from peripheral blood of 13 young patients with multiple sclerosis to demonstrate the VDJtools post-analysis software. The patients with multiple sclerosis were children and adolescents between about 6 and 17 years of age. The source of the sample is a study of post-analysis software for immune sequencing data (dated by TCRdb to the mid-2010s). Context from the whole study: Relapsing-remitting, secondary progressive and progressive-relapsing multiple sclerosis were recorded as disease courses, and subtype annotation was lacking for some patients. Patient repertoires were compared against 10 to 12 previously published healthy control repertoires from donors aged roughly 6 to 28 years. A subset of samples was prepared in parallel using single-end sample barcoding, then pooled and co-amplified after Illumina adapter ligation.

Findings and caveats that apply to the study as a whole: Significantly higher frequencies in patients than in controls were found for roughly 5 TRBV segments, including TRBV5-6, TRBV5-1 and TRBV20-1. Compared with controls, multiple sclerosis patients had significantly lower normalized Chao1 diversity, a finding suggesting substantial peripheral T-cell clonal expansion. The control group was slightly older than the multiple sclerosis patient group. Strong co-clustering of samples prepared in the same batch was shown by direct clustering with F measure, prompting a batch-effect correction.

This sequence uses TRBV20-1 and TRBJ2-1; 9 middle bases align to TRBD1. The source material was blood. This receptor was taken from a girl aged 2-10 years with multiple sclerosis. In nucleotides, the sequence is TGCAGTGCTAGAGTACCGGGACAGGGAAGGAATGAGCAGTTCTTC. Its coded protein is CSARVPGQGRNEQFF.